Below are 7 T cell receptor beta chains sequenced from a single sample in a study of T cells after yellow fever vaccination. Each CDR3 protein is one row after TCRdb ran MiXCR on the 5' RACE reads. This table holds a few hundred thousand distinct CDR3 sequences, approximately 16% found once. The material was PBMCs, obtained 5 days after the first yellow fever vaccination. These receptors all come from a man between 18 and 35 years old who received the YFV17D yellow fever vaccine.

This clonotype turned up a few times. The chain couples TRBV7-3 to TRBJ2-2; a weak D match, TRBD2 (6 bases). The CDR3 length is 14 residues. Trimming pared 5 bases from V and 6 bases from J, leaving 13 bases between. Germline values: CDR1 SGHTA, CDR2 FQGTGA. In DNA form, the CDR3 reads TGTGCCAGCAGCCCTCTGACTAGGGCCGGGGAGCTGTTTTTT. The encoded protein is CASSPLTRAGELFF.

On this clonotype itself: The conserved closing phenylalanine or tryptophan is absent in this CDR3, likely reflecting a read error. J is TRBJ2-2 and V is TRBV5-6; D assignment may be TRBD1 or TRBD2 (5 bases each). CDR3 size: 14 residues. Per germline, CDR1 SGHDT and CDR2 YYEEEE. CDR3 in DNA: TGTGCCATCGCCCCCTGGCTGAACACCGGGGCGCTGTTTTGT. Translation: CAIAPWLNTGALFC.

V is TRBV4-3 and J is TRBJ2-5, with D uncertain. Looked up from germline, CDR1 is LGHNA and CDR2 is YSLEER. V shed 2 bases and J shed 4 bases, with 8 bases lying between them. This CDR3 spans 13 amino acids. CDR3 protein: CASSQHIGETQYF. The CDR3 DNA sequence: TGCGCCAGCAGCCAACACATCGGAGAGACCCAGTACTTC.

The chain links TRBV15 to TRBJ2-5; D gene ambiguous. The length of the CDR3 is 13 residues. Germline V gene sequence: CDR1 LNHNV, CDR2 YYDKDF (reference sequence). With 0 bases removed from V and 5 bases from J, the gap between germline ends came to 7 bases. The DNA of the CDR3 is TGTGCCACCAGCAGAGAGAAGTTGGAGACCCAGTACTTC. Its protein product is CATSREKLETQYF.

This clonotype was recorded at least ten times. The chain couples TRBV7-2 to TRBJ2-5; 8 nucleotides align to TRBD2. The DNA end is more similar to TRBJ2-3, so the J call may be wrong. Germline CDR1 reads SGHTA; CDR2 reads FQGNSA. This CDR3 has 12 residues. CDR3 in amino acids: CASSPSGGTQYF. CDR3 bases: TGTGCCAGCAGCCCCAGCGGGGGTACGCAGTATTTT.

The V gene is TRBV13, the J gene TRBJ1-3; possible D gene TRBD1, 6 bases. The germline V and J ends were trimmed by 5 bases and 2 bases, with 13 bases remaining between them. The CDR3 sequence is 15 residues long. The V gene's germline CDR1 is PRHDT and CDR2 FYEKMQ (reference sequence). DNA for the CDR3: TGTGCCAGCAGCGGGGGGGCCTTCGCTGGAAACACCATATATTTT. This encodes CASSGGAFAGNTIYF.

This chain links TRBV7-8 with TRBJ1-6; D remains unclear. This CDR3 is built from 14 residues. The V and J ends lost 1 base and 7 bases respectively, with 8 bases between them. Germline V gives CDR1 SGHVS, CDR2 FQNEAQ. The CDR3 DNA sequence: TGTGCCAGCAGCTTAGAGCGTTACAATTCACCCCTCCACTTT. Translation: CASSLERYNSPLHF. The complete variable domain, with remaining parts taken from reference TRBV7-8 and TRBJ1-6, reads GAGVSQSPRYKVAKRGQDVALRCDPISGHVSLFWYQQALGQGPEFLTYFQNEAQLDKSGLPSDRFFAERPEGSVSTLKIQRTQQEDSAVYLCASSLERYNSPLHFGNGTRLTVT.